The subject of this entry is one T cell receptor beta chain. The target antigen is unknown. Libraries were prepared by immunoSEQ multiplex PCR; TCRdb keeps only in-frame clonotypes and omits some of them. The table includes around 7,400 clones, roughly three quarters detected once. The data originate from a study of tumor-infiltrating lymphocytes in localized non-small cell lung cancer. At the level of the study: From each patient, both tumor and uninvolved lung, non-adjacent to tumor, were sampled. Whole-study results and caveats: Immunotypes IM1 and IM2 had similar TCR-derived T-cell fractions.

Germline assignment: CDR1 SGHTA and CDR2 FQGTGA. CDR3 size: 14 residues. The trim removed 5 bases at V and 3 bases at J, leaving 1 base unmatched. Sequenced: uninvolved lung tissue not adjacent to the tumor. The TCR originated in a human donor with non-small cell lung cancer. The chain has TRBV7-3 and TRBJ2-3; 11 bases are shared with TRBD1. The CDR3 protein is CASSRDRGTDTQYF. As DNA, the CDR3 is TGTGCCAGCAGCCGGGACAGGGGGACAGATACGCAGTATTTT.